The present T cell receptor beta chain was sequenced within a study of blood T cell repertoires in COVID-19. Study as a whole: The origin of the acute and convalescent COVID-19 samples was the United States, Italy and Spain. PBMCs, B-cell-depleted T cells, or T cells provided the cDNA or gDNA that made up the material.

The trim removed 6 bases at V and 8 bases at J, leaving 10 bases unmatched. Germline lookup yields CDR1 WSHSY and CDR2 SAAADI. The CDR3 extends over 14 amino acids. As processed by the authors: It was from reference gene primer amplification that nucleated cell counts were estimated. The assay was immunoSEQ multiplex PCR, and TCRdb's table has in-frame clones only and misses some. From that table come the V and J calls and clone size; the DNA was used to work out D and trimming. Among 150,000 to 200,000 clones listed, around 93% were seen once. The sequenced sample consisted of peripheral blood. The clonotype comes from a woman aged 45-59 years with acute or convalescent COVID-19. V usage is TRBV10-2 and J usage is TRBJ1-2, with TRBD1 identical over 9 bases. The CDR3 loop is CASSTTGGFTGYTF. Here the CDR3 DNA reads TGCGCCAGCAGCACGACAGGGGGGTTTACCGGCTACACCTTC.